The 18 T cell receptor beta chains in this list originate from one sample, sequenced in a study of OX40 agonist ivuxolimab in advanced cancers. Sequenced by immunoSEQ multiplex PCR; TCRdb stores in-frame clones only, minus some. The repertoire consists of 84,000 or so clones, with roughly 90% occurring once and the leading ten covering approximately 0.26%. Source: CD4+ or CD8+ T cells sorted from blood, taken in a trial of the OX40 agonist ivuxolimab. These receptors were collected from an adult with an advanced solid tumor such as melanoma, head and neck, liver or kidney cancer.

The rearrangement links TRBV7-7 to TRBJ1-3; TRBD1 matches at 12 bases. The V gene end was trimmed by 4 bases and the J gene end by 1 base; junction bases not matched to a gene: 11. The length of the CDR3 is 19 residues. Germline V lookup: CDR1 SSHAT, CDR2 FNYEAQ (reference sequence). The CDR3 DNA sequence: TGTGCCAGCAGCTATATTGGGATGGGACAGGGGGCTTCTGGAAACACCATATATTTT. Its protein is CASSYIGMGQGASGNTIYF.

This clone was found a few times. The CDR3 sequence is CASSLGANTEAFF. The CDR3 nucleotides read TGTGCCAGCAGCTTAGGGGCGAACACTGAAGCTTTCTTT. The genes are TRBV11-2 and TRBJ1-1; no firm D call. Germline CDR1 reads SGHAT; CDR2 reads FQNNGV. The CDR3 runs to 13 residues. V was clipped by 1 base and J by 1 base, with 4 bases between them.

This CDR3 reads CASSGDRVSYNEQFF. CDR3 nucleotides: TGTGCCAGCAGCGGAGACCGGGTGTCCTACAATGAGCAGTTCTTC. V gene TRBV7-2 combines with J gene TRBJ2-1; no clear D gene. This CDR3 region has 15 residues. The germline V gene encodes CDR1 SGHTA and CDR2 FQGNSA. Trimming removed 5 bases at V and 1 base at J, with 12 bases between.

The table lists this clone with a count of one. V gene TRBV14 combines with J gene TRBJ2-4; D remains ambiguous. The CDR3 covers 11 residues. Germline V gives CDR1 SGHDN, CDR2 FVKESK. With 4 bases removed from V and 10 bases from J, the gap between germline ends came to 8 bases. The CDR3 reads CASSPGRIQYF. DNA for the CDR3: TGTGCCAGCAGCCCCGGACGGATTCAGTACTTC.

The rearrangement joins TRBV10-1 to TRBJ2-7, with D perhaps assigned TRBD1 or TRBD2 (7 bases each). This CDR3 has 13 amino acids. Germline CDR1 is WNHNN and CDR2 is SYGVQD (reference sequence). The V and J ends lost 5 bases and 2 bases respectively, with 10 bases between them. The CDR3 loop reads CASSQGGTYEQYF. CDR3 nucleotide sequence: TGCGCCAGCAGTCAGGGGGGGACCTACGAGCAGTACTTC.

The chain links TRBV30 to TRBJ2-7; TRBD1 matches at 10 bases. Trimming took 1 base from V and 5 from J; bases not matched to a gene: 5. The CDR3 is made up of 14 amino acids. Germline lookup yields CDR1 GTSNPN and CDR2 SVGIG (reference sequence). The CDR3 protein is CAWSATGQGNEQYF. The CDR3 bases are TGTGCCTGGAGTGCCACGGGACAGGGGAACGAGCAGTACTTC.

The J gene is TRBJ1-1, the V gene TRBV29-1, with 9 bases aligning to TRBD1. After removal of 5 bases from V and 1 base from J, the junction contained 2 bases not matched to a gene. The V gene's germline CDR1 is SQVTM and CDR2 ANQGSEA. CDR3 size: 13 residues. The CDR3 here is CSVKQGANTEAFF. Here the CDR3 DNA reads TGCAGCGTTAAACAGGGGGCGAACACTGAAGCTTTCTTT.

V is TRBV30 and J is TRBJ2-7, with 8 positions matching TRBD1. Germline V gives CDR1 GTSNPN, CDR2 SVGIG (reference sequence). This CDR3 spans 17 amino acids. Losses at the gene ends were 0 bases for V and 0 bases for J; bases not matched to a gene: 10. The CDR3: CAWSVPPGGGSSYEQYF. CDR3 in DNA: TGTGCCTGGAGTGTACCTCCAGGGGGCGGTAGCTCCTACGAGCAGTACTTC.

The chain joins TRBV6-1 to TRBJ2-7, with TRBD1 matching over 7 bases. The CDR3 is 13 residues long. CDR1 is MNHNS, CDR2 SASEGT, per germline. V lost 8 bases to trimming and J lost 0 bases; unmatched junction nucleotides: 4. CDR3 nucleotides: TGTGCCAGCGAGGGGGCGAGCTCCTACGAGCAGTACTTC. Protein: CASEGASSYEQYF.

The V call is TRBV5-4, the J call TRBJ2-1, with D uncertain. Looked up from germline, CDR1 is SGHNT and CDR2 is YYREEE (reference sequence). The CDR3 contains 11 residues. V was shortened by 4 bases and J by 10 bases, with 9 bases between the two germline ends. The CDR3 DNA reads as TGTGCCAGCAGCGCGGACGGCGAGCAGTTCTTC. This gives the protein CASSADGEQFF.

With regard to this clone: At one boundary the junction diverges from the germline segment, which might be a read error. This chain joins TRBV30 and TRBJ1-1; D unclear. Germline-derived CDR1 and CDR2 are GTSNPN and SVGIG (reference sequence). This CDR3 has 11 residues. The CDR3 nucleotides read TGTGCCTGGAGCTGGAACAGTGAAGCTTTCTTT. Protein sequence: CAWSWNSEAFF.

The chain joins TRBV10-1 to TRBJ2-1; TRBD1 aligns across 7 bases. The CDR3 extends over 16 amino acids. V shed 5 bases and J 6 bases; nucleotides not matched to a gene: 13. CDR1 is WNHNN, CDR2 SYGVQD, per germline (reference sequence). CDR3 bases: TGCGCCAGCAGTCGAAGAACCGGGACAGAGCTCAATGAGCAGTTCTTC. Amino acid sequence: CASSRRTGTELNEQFF.

The J gene is TRBJ2-7, the V gene TRBV5-4; TRBD2 matches 13 bases. CDR3 length: 17 residues. Germline V CDR1 and CDR2: SGHNT, YYREEE (reference sequence). Losses at the gene ends were 4 bases for V and 1 base for J; bases not matched to a gene: 8. In DNA, the CDR3 is TGTGCCAGCAGCGCCCGGACTAGCGGGGGCCCTTCCTACGAGCAGTACTTC. Its translation is CASSARTSGGPSYEQYF. Full variable domain (rest looked up from reference TRBV5-4 and TRBJ2-7): ETGVTQSPTHLIKTRGQQVTLRCSSQSGHNTVSWYQQALGQGPQFIFQYYREEENGRGNFPPRFSGLQFPNYSSELNVNALELDDSALYLCASSARTSGGPSYEQYFGPGTRLTVT.

The V gene is TRBV6-1, the J gene TRBJ2-1, with a possible D match to TRBD2 (6 bases). The CDR3 consists of 12 residues. The germline V gene encodes CDR1 MNHNS and CDR2 SASEGT. With 0 bases removed from V and 15 bases from J, the gap between germline ends came to 12 bases. In DNA form, the CDR3 reads TGTGCCAGCAGTGAAGCGGAACGGAGGGTGTTCTTC. This sequence encodes CASSEAERRVFF.

The rearrangement joins TRBV4-2 to TRBJ2-2, with D tentatively TRBD2 (5 bases). Germline CDR1 and CDR2: LGHNA and YNFKEQ. This CDR3 contains 13 residues. Trimming took off 1 base at V and 5 bases at J, with 5 bases between the two ends. The CDR3 is CASSQGRTGELFF. DNA for the CDR3: TGTGCCAGCAGCCAAGGGAGGACCGGGGAGCTGTTTTTT.

The V and J genes are TRBV5-8 and TRBJ2-7; 11 positions agree with TRBD2. V lost 0 bases, J lost 3 bases, and 8 bases stayed unmatched. The CDR3 contains 17 residues. Per germline, CDR1 SGHTS and CDR2 YDEGEE. CDR3 nucleotide sequence: TGTGCCAGCAGCTTGGGTTTGACTAGCGGGGACTACTACGAGCAGTACTTC. This sequence encodes CASSLGLTSGDYYEQYF.

This chain connects TRBV30 to TRBJ1-2; D is perhaps TRBD1 (5 bases). The germline V and J ends were trimmed by 5 bases and 0 bases, with 13 bases remaining between them. The CDR3 covers 14 residues. Germline CDR1 reads GTSNPN; CDR2 reads SVGIG (reference sequence). CDR3 residues: CAWSPGLANYGYTF. CDR3 nucleotides: TGTGCCTGGTCCCCGGGGCTCGCTAACTATGGCTACACCTTC.

The rearrangement links TRBV19 to TRBJ1-2, with a weak D call TRBD1 (5 bases). Trimming left V 5 bases short and J 4 bases short, with 11 bases between. The germline V gene has CDR1 LNHDA and CDR2 SQIVND (reference sequence). The CDR3 is made up of 13 amino acids. The CDR3 nucleotides are TGTGCCAGTAGTCCCACGGGGACCTATGGCTACACCTTC. Protein product: CASSPTGTYGYTF. Together with reference TRBV19 and TRBJ1-2, the CDR3 gives the full variable domain: DGGITQSPKYLFRKEGQNVTLSCEQNLNHDAMYWYRQDPGQGLRLIYYSQIVNDFQKGDIAEGYSVSREKKESFPLTVTSAQKNPTAFYLCASSPTGTYGYTFGSGTRLTVV.